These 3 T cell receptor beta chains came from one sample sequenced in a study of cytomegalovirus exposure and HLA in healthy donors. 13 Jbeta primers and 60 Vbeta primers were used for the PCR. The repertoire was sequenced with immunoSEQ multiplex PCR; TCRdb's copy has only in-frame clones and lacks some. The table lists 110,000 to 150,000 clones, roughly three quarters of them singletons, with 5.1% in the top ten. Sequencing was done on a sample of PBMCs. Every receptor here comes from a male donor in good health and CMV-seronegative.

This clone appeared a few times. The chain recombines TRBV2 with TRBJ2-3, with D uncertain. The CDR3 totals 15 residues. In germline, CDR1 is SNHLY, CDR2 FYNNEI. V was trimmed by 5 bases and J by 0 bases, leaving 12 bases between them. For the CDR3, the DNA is TGTGCCAGCAGTCCTTCTGGTAGCAGCACAGATACGCAGTATTTT. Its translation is CASSPSGSSTDTQYF.

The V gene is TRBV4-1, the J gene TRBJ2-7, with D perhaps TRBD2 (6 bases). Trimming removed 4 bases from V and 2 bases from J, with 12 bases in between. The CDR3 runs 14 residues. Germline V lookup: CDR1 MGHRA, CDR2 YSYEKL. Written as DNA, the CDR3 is TGCGCCAGCAGCCTTGGCGGGGTAGCCTACGAGCAGTACTTC. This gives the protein CASSLGGVAYEQYF.

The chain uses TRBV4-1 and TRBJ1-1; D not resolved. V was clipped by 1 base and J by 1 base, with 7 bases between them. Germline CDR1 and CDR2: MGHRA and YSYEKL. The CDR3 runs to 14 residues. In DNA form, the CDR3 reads TGCGCCAGCAGCCAAGCTGTATGGAACACTGAAGCTTTCTTT. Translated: CASSQAVWNTEAFF.